This is a list of T cell receptor beta chains from one sample in a study of T cell responses to AZD1222 COVID-19 vaccine. Produced via immunoSEQ multiplex PCR; TCRdb's table is partial and in-frame only. The table has about 170,000 clones, about nine tenths seen once. Sequenced material: peripheral blood, taken on day 0 of AZD1222 vaccination. Every receptor here comes from an adult in good health. Both conserved end residues are part of each CDR3. The order of the fields is clone size, V gene, J gene, D gene, CDR3 DNA, CDR3 protein. D genes are given only for firm matches. Only some rows state a clone size, as once, few, many or a class for expanded clones.

>few|TRBV3-1/TRBV3-2|TRBJ1-3|NA
TGTGCCAGCAGCCAAGAGGCTGGAAACACCATATATTTT
CASSQEAGNTIYF
>NA|TRBV4-3|TRBJ2-7|NA
TGCGCCAGCAGCCAAGATGAAAATCGCATAGTCTACGAGCAGTACTTC
CASSQDENRIVYEQYF
>NA|TRBV7-9|TRBJ1-6|NA
TGTGCCAGCAGCTTATATCGGCCAGATAATTCACCCCTCCACTTT
CASSLYRPDNSPLHF
>NA|TRBV19|TRBJ2-7|TRBD1
TGTGCCAGTAGTATGTCCTGGGACAGGGGATCCGAGCAGTACTTC
CASSMSWDRGSEQYF
>NA|TRBV12-3/TRBV12-4|TRBJ2-2|NA
TGTGCCAGCAGCCGGGGAACCGGGGAGCTGTTTTTT
CASSRGTGELFF
>many|TRBV6-2/TRBV6-3|TRBJ2-5|TRBD2
TGTGCCAGCAGCCCGACTAGCGGGCCGACCCAGTACTTC
CASSPTSGPTQYF
>once|TRBV7-2|TRBJ2-1|TRBD2
TGTGCCAGCAGTAGGACTAGTAAGATGAATGAGCAGTTCTTC
CASSRTSKMNEQFF
>once|TRBV7-6|TRBJ1-4|TRBD1
TGTGCCAGCAGCTCCAGCTGGGACAGGGGGCTTGAAAAACTGTTTTTT
CASSSSWDRGLEKLFF
>NA|TRBV7-2|TRBJ2-4|TRBD2
TGTGCCAGCAGCCCGGGGGGAAACATTCAGTACTTC
CASSPGGNIQYF
>NA|TRBV5-1|TRBJ2-7|NA
TGCGCCAGCAGCTTAGGGGGTACCTACGAGCAGTACTTC
CASSLGGTYEQYF
>NA|TRBV27|TRBJ1-2|NA
TGTGCCAGCAGAAAGGCCGGGGGGGGTGGCTACACCTTC
CASRKAGGGGYTF
>NA|TRBV7-2|TRBJ2-3|NA
TGTGCCAGCAGCCCCGTACGTGGACCCTCAGATACGCAGTATTTT
CASSPVRGPSDTQYF
>NA|TRBV6-2/TRBV6-3|TRBJ2-1|NA
TGTGCCAGCAGTTACCGACTAGTACCTGTCCATGAGCAGTTCTTC
CASSYRLVPVHEQFF
>NA|TRBV6-5|TRBJ2-7|TRBD1
TGTGCCAGCAGTTACTCGGGACAGGGGAACGAGCAGTACTTC
CASSYSGQGNEQYF
>NA|TRBV9|TRBJ1-1|NA
TGTGCCAGCAGCGTAGGCGCCGCGGCCTTGAACACTGAAGCTTTCTTT
CASSVGAAALNTEAFF
>NA|TRBV12-2|TRBJ2-1|NA
TGTGCAAGTCGCGTAAAGGGAGCAGCCACTAGCTCCTACAATGAGCAGTTCTTC
CASRVKGAATSSYNEQFF
>NA|TRBV4-3|TRBJ2-2|TRBD1
TGCGCCAGCAGCCAAGCCTGGACAGGGGCGAACCTGAGGACCGGGGAGCTGTTTTTT
CASSQAWTGANLRTGELFF
>NA|TRBV7-3|TRBJ2-1|TRBD1
TGTGCCAGCAGCCCGTCTCTACACTTTTTGCGGACAGGGGGAAACAATGAGCAGTTCTTC
CASSPSLHFLRTGGNNEQFF
>NA|TRBV7-3|TRBJ2-7|NA
TGTGCCAGCAGCCCGACCGGGACGTCCAAAGTCTACGAGCAGTACTTC
CASSPTGTSKVYEQYF
>NA|TRBV6-2/TRBV6-3|TRBJ2-7|NA
TGTGCCAGCAGCTCACCCGGGTTACCCTACGAGCAGTACTTC
CASSSPGLPYEQYF
>NA|TRBV5-4|TRBJ2-4|NA
TGTGCCAGCAGCTTGGGCGAAAACATTCAGTACTTC
CASSLGENIQYF
>NA|TRBV19|TRBJ2-7|NA
TGTGCCAGTAGTATAGATGGACCCTCGGGGGAGCAGTACTTC
CASSIDGPSGEQYF
>NA|TRBV5-4|TRBJ2-2|TRBD1
TGTGCCAGCAGCTCGGGACAGGGCACCGGGGAGCTGTTTTTT
CASSSGQGTGELFF
>NA|TRBV11-2|TRBJ1-1|TRBD1
TGTGCCAGCAGCCTCCCGACAGGGAGCACTGAAGCTTTCTTT
CASSLPTGSTEAFF
>NA|TRBV4-1|TRBJ1-4|NA
TGCGCCAGCAGCCAAGCGGGTAGCCCCAAGGAAAAACTGTTTTTT
CASSQAGSPKEKLFF
>once|TRBV7-9|TRBJ1-6|NA
TGTGCCAGCAGCTTAGCGATCGGGGTTAAGAATTCACCCCTCCACTTT
CASSLAIGVKNSPLHF
>few|TRBV19|TRBJ1-5|NA
TGTGCCACCGACGGGGGGCTGCAGCCCCAGCATTTT
CATDGGLQPQHF
>NA|TRBV5-4|TRBJ2-7|NA
TGTGCCAGCAGCTTCCCCCGGGACGGGCCCTACGAGCAGTACTTC
CASSFPRDGPYEQYF
>NA|TRBV7-8|TRBJ1-4|NA
TGTGCCAGCAGCACCCATGTGGGGGCACGCGATGAAAAACTGTTTTTT
CASSTHVGARDEKLFF
>NA|TRBV12-3/TRBV12-4|TRBJ1-1|NA
TGTGCCAGCAGTTTATTTCAGGCTGAAGCTTTCTTT
CASSLFQAEAFF
>NA|TRBV4-3|TRBJ1-1|TRBD1
TGCGCCAGCAGCCCAGGACAGGGTAGGACTGAAGCTTTCTTT
CASSPGQGRTEAFF